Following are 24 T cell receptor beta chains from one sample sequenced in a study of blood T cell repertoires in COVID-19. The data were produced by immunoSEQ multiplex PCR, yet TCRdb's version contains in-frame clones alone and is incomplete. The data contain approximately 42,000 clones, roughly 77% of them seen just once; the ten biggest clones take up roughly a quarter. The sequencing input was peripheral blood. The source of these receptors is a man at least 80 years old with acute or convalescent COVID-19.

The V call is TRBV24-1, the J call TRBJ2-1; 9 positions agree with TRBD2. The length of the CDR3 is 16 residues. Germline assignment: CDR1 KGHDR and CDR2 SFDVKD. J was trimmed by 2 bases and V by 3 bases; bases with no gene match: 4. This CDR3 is CATSDRIAGAYNEQFF. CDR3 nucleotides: TGTGCCACCAGTGATAGAATAGCGGGGGCCTACAATGAGCAGTTCTTC.

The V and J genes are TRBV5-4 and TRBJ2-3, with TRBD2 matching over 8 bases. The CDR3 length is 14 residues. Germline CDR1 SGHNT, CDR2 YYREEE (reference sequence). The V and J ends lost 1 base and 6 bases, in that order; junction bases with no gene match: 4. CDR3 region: CASSLRGGQDTQYF. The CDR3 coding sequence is TGTGCCAGCAGCTTGCGGGGGGGTCAGGATACGCAGTATTTT.

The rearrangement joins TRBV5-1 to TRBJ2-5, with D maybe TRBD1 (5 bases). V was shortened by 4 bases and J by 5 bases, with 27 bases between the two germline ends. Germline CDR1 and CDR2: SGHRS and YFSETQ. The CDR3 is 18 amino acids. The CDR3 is CASSTHTRQRPMEETQYF. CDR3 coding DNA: TGCGCCAGCAGCACACACACTCGACAGCGACCAATGGAGGAGACCCAGTACTTC.

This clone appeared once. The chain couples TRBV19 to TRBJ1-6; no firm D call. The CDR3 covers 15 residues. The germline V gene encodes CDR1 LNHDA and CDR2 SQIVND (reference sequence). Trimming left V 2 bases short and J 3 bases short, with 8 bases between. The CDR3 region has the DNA TGTGCCAGTAGTATAAACAGCATCTATAATTCACCCCTCCACTTT. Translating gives CASSINSIYNSPLHF.

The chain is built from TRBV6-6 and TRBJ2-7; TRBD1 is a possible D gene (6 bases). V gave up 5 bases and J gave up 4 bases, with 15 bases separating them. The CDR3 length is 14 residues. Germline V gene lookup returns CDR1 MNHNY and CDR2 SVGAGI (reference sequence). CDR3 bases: TGTGCCAGCAGTCAAGCAGGGGAACGTTACGAGCAGTACTTC. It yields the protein CASSQAGERYEQYF.

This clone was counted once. CDR3 nucleotides: TGTGCCAGCAGGCGGAGGGAAGACTATGGCTACACCTTC. Protein product: CASRRREDYGYTF. This sequence joins TRBV2 and TRBJ1-2; unclear D gene. The CDR3 has 13 amino acids. The germline V and J ends were trimmed by 6 bases and 3 bases, with 11 bases remaining between them. The V gene's germline CDR1 is SNHLY and CDR2 FYNNEI.

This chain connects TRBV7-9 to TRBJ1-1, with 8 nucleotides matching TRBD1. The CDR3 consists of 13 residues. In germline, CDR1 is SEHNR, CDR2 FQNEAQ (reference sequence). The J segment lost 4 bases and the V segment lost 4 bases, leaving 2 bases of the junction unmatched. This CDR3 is CASSWTGTTEAFF. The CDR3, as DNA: TGTGCCAGCAGCTGGACAGGGACCACTGAAGCTTTCTTT.

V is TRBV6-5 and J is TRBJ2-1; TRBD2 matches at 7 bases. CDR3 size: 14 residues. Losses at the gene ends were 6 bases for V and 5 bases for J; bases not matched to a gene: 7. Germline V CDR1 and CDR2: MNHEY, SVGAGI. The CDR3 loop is CASRPLGGNNEQFF. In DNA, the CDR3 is TGTGCCAGCAGGCCCTTGGGGGGGAACAATGAGCAGTTCTTC.

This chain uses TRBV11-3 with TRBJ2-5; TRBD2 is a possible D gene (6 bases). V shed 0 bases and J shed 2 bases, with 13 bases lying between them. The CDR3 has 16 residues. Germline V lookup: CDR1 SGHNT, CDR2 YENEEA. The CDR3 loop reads CASSLEVAEIQETQYF. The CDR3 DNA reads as TGTGCCAGCAGCTTAGAGGTAGCGGAGATACAAGAGACCCAGTACTTC.

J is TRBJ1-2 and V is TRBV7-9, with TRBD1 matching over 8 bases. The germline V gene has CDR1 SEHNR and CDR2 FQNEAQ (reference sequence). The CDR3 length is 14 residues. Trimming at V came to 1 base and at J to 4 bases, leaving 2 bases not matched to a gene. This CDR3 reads CASSLDGQGYGYTF. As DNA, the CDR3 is TGTGCCAGCAGCTTAGACGGACAGGGCTATGGCTACACCTTC.

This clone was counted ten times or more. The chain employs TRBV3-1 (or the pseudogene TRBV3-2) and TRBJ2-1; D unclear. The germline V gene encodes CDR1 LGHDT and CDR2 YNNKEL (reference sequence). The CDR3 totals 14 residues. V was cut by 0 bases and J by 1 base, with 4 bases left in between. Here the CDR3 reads CASSQDSSYNEQFF. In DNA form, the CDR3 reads TGTGCCAGCAGCCAAGACAGTTCCTACAATGAGCAGTTCTTC.

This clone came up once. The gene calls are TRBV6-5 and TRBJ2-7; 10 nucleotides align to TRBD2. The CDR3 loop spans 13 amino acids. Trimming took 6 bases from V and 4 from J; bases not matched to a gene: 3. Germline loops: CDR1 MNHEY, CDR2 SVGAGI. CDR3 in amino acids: CASRVAGGYEQYF. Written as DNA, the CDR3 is TGTGCCAGCAGAGTAGCGGGGGGTTACGAGCAGTACTTC.

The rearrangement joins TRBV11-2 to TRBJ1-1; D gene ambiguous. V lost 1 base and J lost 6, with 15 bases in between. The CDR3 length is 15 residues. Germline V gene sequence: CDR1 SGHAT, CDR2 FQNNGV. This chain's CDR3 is CASSLVGVGSAEAFF. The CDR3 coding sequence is TGTGCCAGCAGCTTAGTCGGGGTTGGCAGTGCTGAAGCTTTCTTT.

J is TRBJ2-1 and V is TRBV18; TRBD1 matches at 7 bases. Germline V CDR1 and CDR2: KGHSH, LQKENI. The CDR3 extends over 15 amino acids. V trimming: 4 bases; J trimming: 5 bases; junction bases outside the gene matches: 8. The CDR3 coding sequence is TGTGCCAGCTCACGCCTCCGGGACAGTAACAATGAGCAGTTCTTC. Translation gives CASSRLRDSNNEQFF.

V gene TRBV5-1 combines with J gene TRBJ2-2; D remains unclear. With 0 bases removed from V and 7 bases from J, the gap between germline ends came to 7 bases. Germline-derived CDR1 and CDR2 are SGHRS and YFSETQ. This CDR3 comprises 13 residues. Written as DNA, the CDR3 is TGCGCCAGCAGCTTGGAGAAGAGCGGGGAGCTGTTTTTT. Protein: CASSLEKSGELFF. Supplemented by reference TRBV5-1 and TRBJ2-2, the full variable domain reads KAGVTQTPRYLIKTRGQQVTLSCSPISGHRSVSWYQQTPGQGLQFLFEYFSETQRNKGNFPGRFSGRQFSNSRSEMNVSTLELGDSALYLCASSLEKSGELFFGEGSRLTVL.

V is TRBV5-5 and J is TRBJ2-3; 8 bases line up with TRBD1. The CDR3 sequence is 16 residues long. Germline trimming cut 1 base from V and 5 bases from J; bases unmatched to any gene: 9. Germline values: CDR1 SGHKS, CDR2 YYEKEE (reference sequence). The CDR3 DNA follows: TGTGCCAGCAGCTTGTCAGACAGGGGAGTGGGAGATACGCAGTATTTT. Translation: CASSLSDRGVGDTQYF.

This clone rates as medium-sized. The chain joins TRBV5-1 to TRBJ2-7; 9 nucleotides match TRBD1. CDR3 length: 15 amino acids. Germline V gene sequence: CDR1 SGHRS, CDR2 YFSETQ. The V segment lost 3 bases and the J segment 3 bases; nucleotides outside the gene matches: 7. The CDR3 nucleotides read TGCGCCAGCAGCTACCTGACAGGGGGGAACTACGAGCAGTACTTC. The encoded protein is CASSYLTGGNYEQYF.

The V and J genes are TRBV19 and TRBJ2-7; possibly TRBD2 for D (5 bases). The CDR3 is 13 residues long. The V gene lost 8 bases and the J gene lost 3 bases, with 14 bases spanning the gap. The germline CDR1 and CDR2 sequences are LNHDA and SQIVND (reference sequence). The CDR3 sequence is CASSRRVDYEQYF. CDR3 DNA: TGTGCCAGTTCACGGCGGGTAGACTACGAGCAGTACTTC.

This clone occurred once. Here the CDR3 DNA reads TGTGCCAGCAGCTCCTCCAGGGGACATACGCAGTATTTT. Translated, it gives CASSSSRGHTQYF. This chain connects TRBV7-3 to TRBJ2-3; D perhaps matches TRBD1 (6 bases). Trimming took off 4 bases at V and 7 bases at J, with 12 bases between the two ends. The CDR3 has 13 amino acids. The V gene's germline CDR1 is SGHTA and CDR2 FQGTGA.

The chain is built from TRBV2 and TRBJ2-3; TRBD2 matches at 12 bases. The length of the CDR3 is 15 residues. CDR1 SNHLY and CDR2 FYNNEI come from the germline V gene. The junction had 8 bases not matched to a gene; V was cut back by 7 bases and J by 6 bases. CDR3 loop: CASNILAGGGDTQYF. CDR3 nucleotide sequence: TGTGCCAGCAACATACTAGCGGGAGGAGGGGATACGCAGTATTTT.

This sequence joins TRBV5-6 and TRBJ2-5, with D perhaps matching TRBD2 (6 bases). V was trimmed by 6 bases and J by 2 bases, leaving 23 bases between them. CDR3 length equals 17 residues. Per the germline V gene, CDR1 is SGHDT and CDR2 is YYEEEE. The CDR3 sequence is CASTTGQGRGLQETQYF. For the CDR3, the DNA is TGTGCCAGCACGACCGGCCAAGGTCGGGGGTTACAAGAGACCCAGTACTTC.

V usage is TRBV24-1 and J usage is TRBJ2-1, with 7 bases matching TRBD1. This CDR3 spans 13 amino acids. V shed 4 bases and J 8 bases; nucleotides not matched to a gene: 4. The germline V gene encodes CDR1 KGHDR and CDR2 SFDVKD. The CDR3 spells CATSEGQMDEQFF. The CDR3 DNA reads TGTGCCACCAGTGAGGGACAGATGGATGAGCAGTTCTTC.

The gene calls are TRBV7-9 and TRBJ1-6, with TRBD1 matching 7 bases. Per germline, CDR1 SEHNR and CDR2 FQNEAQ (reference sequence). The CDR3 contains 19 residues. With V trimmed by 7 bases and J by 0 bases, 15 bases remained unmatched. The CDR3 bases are TGTGCCAGCACCGCCCGGGACAGCAGAAGGAGCTCCTATAATTCACCCCTCCACTTT. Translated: CASTARDSRRSSYNSPLHF.

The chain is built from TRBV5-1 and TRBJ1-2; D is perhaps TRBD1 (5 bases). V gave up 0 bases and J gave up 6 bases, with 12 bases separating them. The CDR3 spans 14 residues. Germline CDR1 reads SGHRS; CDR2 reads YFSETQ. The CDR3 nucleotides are TGCGCCAGCAGCTTGGGGGGCGGGAGGGATGGCTACACCTTC. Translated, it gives CASSLGGGRDGYTF.